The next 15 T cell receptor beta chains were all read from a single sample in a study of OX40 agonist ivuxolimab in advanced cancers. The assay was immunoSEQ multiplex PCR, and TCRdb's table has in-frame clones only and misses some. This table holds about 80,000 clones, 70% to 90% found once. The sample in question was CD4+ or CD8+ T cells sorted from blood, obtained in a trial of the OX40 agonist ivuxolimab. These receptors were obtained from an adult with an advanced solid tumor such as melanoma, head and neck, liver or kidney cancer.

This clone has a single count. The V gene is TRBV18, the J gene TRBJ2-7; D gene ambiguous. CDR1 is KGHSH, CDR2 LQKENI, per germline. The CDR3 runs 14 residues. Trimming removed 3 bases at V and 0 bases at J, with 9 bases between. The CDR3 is CASSPNAFSYEQYF. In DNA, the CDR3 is TGTGCCAGCTCACCCAATGCATTCTCCTACGAGCAGTACTTC.

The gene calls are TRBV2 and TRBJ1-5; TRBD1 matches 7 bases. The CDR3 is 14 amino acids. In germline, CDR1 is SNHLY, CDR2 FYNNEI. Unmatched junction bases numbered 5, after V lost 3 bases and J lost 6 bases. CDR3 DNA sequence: TGTGCCAGCAGTGACTCAGGGGGACGTCAGCCCCAGCATTTT. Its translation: CASSDSGGRQPQHF.

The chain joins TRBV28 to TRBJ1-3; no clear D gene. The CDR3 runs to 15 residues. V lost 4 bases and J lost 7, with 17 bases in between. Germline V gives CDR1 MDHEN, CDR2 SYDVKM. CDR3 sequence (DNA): TGTGCCAGCAGTTGGTTAAACCCGGGTAACAACACCATATATTTT. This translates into CASSWLNPGNNTIYF.

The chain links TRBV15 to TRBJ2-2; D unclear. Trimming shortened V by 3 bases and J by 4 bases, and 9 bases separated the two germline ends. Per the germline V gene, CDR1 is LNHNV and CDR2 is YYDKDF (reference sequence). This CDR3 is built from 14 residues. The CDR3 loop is CATSSLRGTGELFF. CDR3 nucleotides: TGTGCCACCAGCAGCCTTCGCGGCACCGGGGAGCTGTTTTTT.

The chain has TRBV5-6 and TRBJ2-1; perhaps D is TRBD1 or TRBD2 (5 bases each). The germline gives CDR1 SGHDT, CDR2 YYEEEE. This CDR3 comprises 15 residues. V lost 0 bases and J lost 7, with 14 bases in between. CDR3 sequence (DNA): TGTGCCAGCAGCTTGGATTGGCGTGAGGGGAATGAGCAGTTCTTC. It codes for CASSLDWREGNEQFF.

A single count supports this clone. The CDR3 spells CASSTRPDYSGNTIYF. In nucleotides, the CDR3 is TGTGCCAGCAGCACCCGGCCGGACTACTCTGGAAACACCATATATTTT. The chain has TRBV7-9 and TRBJ1-3; D gene ambiguous. The CDR3 spans 16 residues. Germline CDR1 SEHNR, CDR2 FQNEAQ (reference sequence). Trimming stripped 5 bases from V and 0 bases from J, with 14 bases between.

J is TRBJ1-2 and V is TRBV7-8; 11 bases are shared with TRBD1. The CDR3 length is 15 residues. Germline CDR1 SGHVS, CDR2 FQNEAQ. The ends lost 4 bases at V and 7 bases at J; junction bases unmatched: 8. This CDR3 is CASSSQDRGHGGYTF. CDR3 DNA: TGTGCCAGCAGCTCCCAGGACAGGGGGCACGGTGGCTACACCTTC.

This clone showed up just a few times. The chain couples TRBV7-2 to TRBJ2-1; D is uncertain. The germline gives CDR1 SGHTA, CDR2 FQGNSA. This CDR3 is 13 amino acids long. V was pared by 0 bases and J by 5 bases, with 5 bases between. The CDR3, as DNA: TGTGCCAGCAGCTTAGCGTCAGACAATGAGCAGTTCTTC. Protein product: CASSLASDNEQFF.

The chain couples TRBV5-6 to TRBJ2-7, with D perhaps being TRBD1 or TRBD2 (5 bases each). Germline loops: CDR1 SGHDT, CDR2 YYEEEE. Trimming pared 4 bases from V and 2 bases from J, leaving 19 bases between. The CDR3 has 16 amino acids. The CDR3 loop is CASSAGTGLATYEQYF. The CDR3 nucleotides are TGTGCCAGCAGCGCGGGTACAGGCCTAGCTACCTACGAGCAGTACTTC.

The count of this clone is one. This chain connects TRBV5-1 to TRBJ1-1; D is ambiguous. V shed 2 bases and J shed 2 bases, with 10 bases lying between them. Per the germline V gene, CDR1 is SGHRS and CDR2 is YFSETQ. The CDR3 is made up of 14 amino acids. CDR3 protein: CASSFRTDNTEAFF. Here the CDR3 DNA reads TGCGCCAGCAGCTTTAGGACGGACAACACTGAAGCTTTCTTT.

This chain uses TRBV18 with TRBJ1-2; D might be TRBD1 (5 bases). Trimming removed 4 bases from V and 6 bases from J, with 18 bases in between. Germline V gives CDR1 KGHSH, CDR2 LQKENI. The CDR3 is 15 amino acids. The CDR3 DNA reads TGTGCCAGCTCACTGATAACCGGGACTCGGAATGGCTACACCTTC. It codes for CASSLITGTRNGYTF.

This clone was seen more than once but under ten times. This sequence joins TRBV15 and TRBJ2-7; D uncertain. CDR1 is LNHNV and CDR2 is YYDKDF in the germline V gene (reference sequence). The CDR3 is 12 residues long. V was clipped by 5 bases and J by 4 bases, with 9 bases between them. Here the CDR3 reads CATSPLGYEQYF. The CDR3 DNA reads TGTGCCACCAGCCCTCTGGGGTACGAGCAGTACTTC.

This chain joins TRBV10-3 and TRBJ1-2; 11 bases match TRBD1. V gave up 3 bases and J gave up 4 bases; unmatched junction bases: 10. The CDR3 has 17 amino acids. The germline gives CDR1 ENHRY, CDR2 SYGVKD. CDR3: CAISDYGQGAGIYGYTF. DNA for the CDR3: TGTGCCATCAGTGATTATGGACAGGGGGCGGGGATCTATGGCTACACCTTC.

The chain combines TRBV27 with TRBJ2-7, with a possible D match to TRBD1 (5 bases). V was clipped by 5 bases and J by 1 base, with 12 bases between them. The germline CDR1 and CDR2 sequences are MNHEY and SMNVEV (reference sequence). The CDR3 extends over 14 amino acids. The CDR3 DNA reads TGTGCCAGCAGTAGAACAGGTACATCCTACGAGCAGTACTTC. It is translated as CASSRTGTSYEQYF.

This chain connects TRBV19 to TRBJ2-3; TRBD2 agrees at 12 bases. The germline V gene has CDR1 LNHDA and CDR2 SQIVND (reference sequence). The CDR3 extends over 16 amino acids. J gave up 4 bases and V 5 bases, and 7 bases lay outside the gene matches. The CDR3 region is CASSATSGGRADTQYF. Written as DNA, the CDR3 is TGTGCCAGTAGTGCTACTAGCGGGGGGCGGGCAGATACGCAGTATTTT.